Included here is one T cell receptor beta chain sequence, with context. Repertoires were generated with immunoSEQ multiplex PCR, while TCRdb's copy carries only in-frame clones and drops some. The data hold around 18,000 clones, with around 69% observed a single time. The data originate from a study of sequential checkpoint blockade in melanoma. Study background: Arm A got nivolumab then ipilimumab; arm B the reverse, 1:1.

Treatment noted: randomized to nivolumab then ipilimumab (arm A) or the reverse (arm B). Live CD3+CD8+ CD19− CD56− cells were sorted from PBMCs. The CDR3 runs to 16 residues. Germline CDR1 is MNHEY and CDR2 is SMNVEV (reference sequence). Trimming at V came to 5 bases and at J to 5 bases, leaving 15 bases not matched to a gene. The sample consisted of CD8+ T cells sorted from blood (inferred from file names), taken from a patient given nivolumab and ipilimumab in sequence. The receptor comes from a human donor with melanoma. This chain connects TRBV27 to TRBJ2-7, with 7 bases that match TRBD1. The CDR3: CASSPAVRGPIDEQYF. CDR3 in DNA: TGTGCCAGCAGTCCAGCCGTTAGGGGGCCGATCGACGAGCAGTACTTC.